The 10 T cell receptor beta chains in this list originate from one sample, sequenced in a study of blood T cell repertoires in COVID-19. TCRdb keeps only in-frame clones here, not all; method: immunoSEQ multiplex PCR. The sample gives 200,000 or so clones, approximately 86% of which show up once; 3.5% to 4% is in the top ten. Sequencing was performed on PBMCs or T cells enriched from blood (not recorded which). Every receptor here comes from a woman aged 40 to 50 with acute COVID-19.

A few counts support this clone. This chain connects TRBV28 to TRBJ1-1; D is undetermined. CDR1 MDHEN and CDR2 SYDVKM come from the germline V gene. Trimming left V 8 bases short and J 0 bases short, with 13 bases between. The CDR3 has 14 amino acids. CDR3 DNA sequence: TGTGCCAGCCCGGGTATCTATATGAACACTGAAGCTTTCTTT. Translation gives CASPGIYMNTEAFF.

The chain joins TRBV18 to TRBJ1-1; no clear D gene. Germline CDR1 and CDR2: KGHSH and LQKENI. V gave up 6 bases and J gave up 3 bases, with 14 bases separating them. The CDR3 covers 14 residues. CDR3 loop: CASSPFGEDTEAFF. CDR3 in DNA: TGTGCCAGCTCCCCGTTTGGCGAGGACACTGAAGCTTTCTTT.

This clone was observed once. The J gene is TRBJ1-5, the V gene TRBV28; D is possibly TRBD1 (5 bases). Germline V gives CDR1 MDHEN, CDR2 SYDVKM. V was clipped by 2 bases and J by 7 bases, with 9 bases between them. The CDR3 extends over 13 amino acids. Written as DNA, the CDR3 is TGTGCCAGCAGTTTACTATCAGGGCAGCCCCAGCATTTT. It translates to CASSLLSGQPQHF.

The chain carries TRBV5-1 and TRBJ2-3; 7 bases fit TRBD2. After removal of 0 bases from V and 4 bases from J, the junction contained 8 bases not matched to a gene. The CDR3 contains 16 residues. Per germline, CDR1 SGHRS and CDR2 YFSETQ. CDR3 sequence reads: CASSLAGGTYSDTQYF. DNA of the CDR3: TGCGCCAGCAGCTTGGCCGGGGGGACCTATTCAGATACGCAGTATTTT.

This clone was counted once. This chain joins TRBV18 and TRBJ2-1, with 7 positions matching TRBD2. The CDR3 runs to 15 residues. V lost 3 bases to trimming and J lost 6 bases; unmatched junction nucleotides: 8. Germline CDR1 is KGHSH and CDR2 is LQKENI. CDR3 residues: CASSPAGVFVNEQFF. The CDR3 DNA follows: TGTGCCAGCTCACCCGCGGGGGTCTTTGTCAATGAGCAGTTCTTC.

The chain recombines TRBV28 with TRBJ2-3; no reliable D call. Trimming removed 2 bases from V and 1 base from J, with 13 bases in between. Germline CDR1 MDHEN, CDR2 SYDVKM. This CDR3 has 16 amino acids. The DNA for the CDR3 is TGTGCCAGCAGTTTAAGTACGGAGCCCCGCACAGATACGCAGTATTTT. It specifies CASSLSTEPRTDTQYF.

This chain connects TRBV21-1 to TRBJ2-7; TRBD1 is the table's D call, not checked against the DNA. TRBV21-1 is marked as a pseudogene. The CDR3 runs to 12 residues. CDR3 sequence reads: CASSQTGFEQYF. DNA of the CDR3: TGTGCCAGCAGCCAGACAGGGTTCGAGCAGTACTTC.

CDR3 loop: CASSLAGSANYGYTF. CDR3 nucleotides: TGTGCCAGCAGCTTAGCTGGCAGCGCTAACTATGGCTACACCTTC. The chain is built from TRBV7-2 and TRBJ1-2, with unresolved D. The CDR3 is 15 residues long. The V end was cut by 0 bases, the J end by 0 bases, with 8 bases between. Germline V CDR1 and CDR2: SGHTA, FQGNSA.

The CDR3 reads CASSLMLAGGEQYF. Here the CDR3 DNA reads TGCGCCAGCAGCTTGATGCTAGCGGGAGGGGAGCAGTACTTC. The chain carries TRBV5-1 and TRBJ2-7; 12 nucleotides agree with TRBD2. V lost 1 base, J lost 7 bases, and 3 bases stayed unmatched. The CDR3 has 14 residues. Germline V gives CDR1 SGHRS, CDR2 YFSETQ.

The V gene is TRBV28, the J gene TRBJ2-7; the match to TRBD1 covers 9 bases. The CDR3 runs to 12 residues. Germline CDR1 MDHEN, CDR2 SYDVKM. V shed 9 bases, J shed 6 bases, and the junction held 6 bases outside the gene matches. The CDR3 DNA sequence: TGTGCCAGTCAACAGGGGGCCTTCGAGCAGTACTTC. It translates to CASQQGAFEQYF.